One and the same sample provided the 30 T cell receptor beta chains below, sequenced in a study of blood T cell repertoires in COVID-19. The protocol was immunoSEQ multiplex PCR, while the TCRdb copy is restricted to in-frame clones and leaves out a portion. This sample has 270,000 or so clones, with roughly 80% found just once. The sequenced material came from peripheral blood. The receptors here all came from a woman between 45 and 60 years old who had recovered from COVID-19.

V gene TRBV30 combines with J gene TRBJ2-6; possible D gene TRBD1, 5 bases. Trimming took 2 bases from V and 2 from J, leaving 10 bases between them. The length of the CDR3 is 15 residues. Germline-derived CDR1 and CDR2 are GTSNPN and SVGIG (reference sequence). The CDR3, as DNA: TGTGCCTGGAGTTCAGGGTTCGCTGGGGCCAACGTCCTGACTTTC. This sequence encodes CAWSSGFAGANVLTF.

The gene calls are TRBV5-1 and TRBJ1-2; possibly TRBD1 for D (5 bases). CDR1 is SGHRS, CDR2 YFSETQ, per germline. The ends were cut back, 3 bases at V and 1 base at J, with 10 bases in the middle. CDR3 length: 14 residues. The CDR3 is CASSSGGFNYGYTF. In nucleotides, the CDR3 is TGCGCCAGCAGCTCGGGGGGGTTTAACTATGGCTACACCTTC. Drawing the rest from reference TRBV5-1 and TRBJ1-2, the complete variable domain is KAGVTQTPRYLIKTRGQQVTLSCSPISGHRSVSWYQQTPGQGLQFLFEYFSETQRNKGNFPGRFSGRQFSNSRSEMNVSTLELGDSALYLCASSSGGFNYGYTFGSGTRLTVV.

This sequence joins TRBV24-1 and TRBJ2-7; D is possibly TRBD2 (5 bases). Germline V gene sequence: CDR1 KGHDR, CDR2 SFDVKD. CDR3 size: 14 residues. V lost 5 bases and J lost 6, with 16 bases in between. CDR3 DNA sequence: TGTGCCACCAGTGCGGGTGGGAGTTCGACCGAGCAGTACTTC. This codes for CATSAGGSSTEQYF.

This clone was seen a few times. The sample contains more than one DNA sequence encoding this CDR3. The chain joins TRBV7-2 to TRBJ2-1, with D uncertain. The CDR3 contains 13 residues. Germline lookup yields CDR1 SGHTA and CDR2 FQGNSA. V was shortened by 4 bases and J by 0 bases, with 4 bases between the two germline ends. CDR3 loop: CASSSSSYNEQFF. The DNA of the CDR3 is TGTGCCAGCAGCTCTAGCTCCTACAATGAGCAGTTCTTC.

This chain uses TRBV4-2 with TRBJ1-2; 9 positions match TRBD1. The V and J ends lost 2 bases and 1 base, in that order; junction bases with no gene match: 5. This CDR3 has 16 residues. Germline CDR1 LGHNA, CDR2 YNFKEQ. The CDR3 DNA reads as TGTGCCAGCAGCCAACGGACAGGGGCGGTTAACTATGGCTACACCTTC. Its protein product is CASSQRTGAVNYGYTF.

This CDR3 reads CASSPQGLGTEAFF. CDR3 sequence (DNA): TGTGCCAGCTCACCACAGGGGTTAGGCACTGAAGCTTTCTTT. V and J are TRBV18 and TRBJ1-1; D is perhaps TRBD1 (5 bases). Deletions cut 1 base from V and 4 bases from J, with 10 bases between. This CDR3 is built from 14 residues. From germline, CDR1 is KGHSH and CDR2 LQKENI.

The chain couples TRBV11-2 to TRBJ1-6; 8 bases agree with TRBD1. The germline V gene encodes CDR1 SGHAT and CDR2 FQNNGV. J gave up 8 bases and V 7 bases, and 10 bases lay outside the gene matches. The CDR3 consists of 15 residues. CDR3 sequence: CASTGTGLGYSPLHF. The CDR3 DNA is TGTGCCAGCACCGGGACAGGCTTAGGGTATTCACCCCTCCACTTT.

This sequence joins TRBV9 and TRBJ1-3; 9 nucleotides align to TRBD1. From germline, CDR1 is SGDLS and CDR2 YYNGEE. The CDR3 spans 17 residues. Germline trimming cut 3 bases from V and 2 bases from J; bases unmatched to any gene: 9. The CDR3 loop is CASSAYRGLSTGNTIYF. For the CDR3, the DNA is TGTGCCAGCAGCGCCTACAGGGGGCTAAGTACTGGAAACACCATATATTTT.

This chain joins TRBV6-2 or TRBV6-3 and TRBJ1-5; 7 nucleotides match TRBD1. There are 15 residues in the CDR3. The germline V gene has CDR1 MNHEY and CDR2 SVGEGT. The junction had 5 bases not matched to a gene; V was cut back by 5 bases and J by 1 base. The CDR3 coding sequence is TGTGCCAGCAGTGACAGGGCTTCAAGCAATCAGCCCCAGCATTTT. It is translated as CASSDRASSNQPQHF.

The CDR3 sequence is CASRWGGKNTEAFF. The CDR3 bases are TGTGCCAGTAGGTGGGGCGGGAAAAACACTGAAGCTTTCTTT. The chain carries TRBV19 and TRBJ1-1; D is perhaps TRBD1 (5 bases). V was shortened by 6 bases and J by 2 bases, with 13 bases between the two germline ends. CDR1 is LNHDA, CDR2 SQIVND, per germline (reference sequence). The CDR3 extends over 14 amino acids.

This chain uses TRBV6-6 with TRBJ2-7; weak D call: TRBD2 (5 bases). The V end lost 7 bases, the J end lost 4 bases, and 14 bases lay between the germline ends. Germline loops: CDR1 MNHNY, CDR2 SVGAGI (reference sequence). The CDR3 extends over 13 amino acids. The CDR3 DNA follows: TGTGCCAGCACGGCGAGCGGAGCGTACGAGCAGTACTTC. As protein: CASTASGAYEQYF.

This clone was seen once. The rearrangement links TRBV12-3 or TRBV12-4 to TRBJ1-2, with D unresolved. Trimming stripped 6 bases from V and 4 bases from J, with 12 bases between. The CDR3 is 13 amino acids. The chain's CDR3 is CASRRTNLYGYTF. In DNA, the CDR3 is TGTGCCAGCAGACGGACTAACCTCTATGGCTACACCTTC.

The rearrangement joins TRBV3-1 (or the pseudogene TRBV3-2) to TRBJ1-2; D may be TRBD1 (5 bases). From germline, CDR1 is LGHDT and CDR2 YNNKEL (reference sequence). This CDR3 has 13 amino acids. Trimming removed 4 bases at V and 6 bases at J, with 12 bases between. The CDR3 DNA sequence: TGTGCCAGCAGCCGCCTCGACAGCGATGGCTACACCTTC. It yields the protein CASSRLDSDGYTF.

The rearrangement joins TRBV6-2 or TRBV6-3 to TRBJ1-1; TRBD1 agrees at 7 bases. Germline V gene data show CDR1 as MNHEY and CDR2 as SVGEGT. CDR3 size: 16 residues. The V segment lost 2 bases and the J segment 0 bases; nucleotides outside the gene matches: 6. CDR3 residues: CASSYHDRDLNTEAFF. The DNA of the CDR3 is TGTGCCAGCAGTTACCACGACAGGGACCTGAACACTGAAGCTTTCTTT.

V is TRBV6-2 or TRBV6-3 and J is TRBJ2-1; TRBD1 matches 8 bases. The CDR3 contains 15 residues. Germline V gene sequence: CDR1 MNHEY, CDR2 SVGEGT. After removal of 6 bases from V and 7 bases from J, the junction contained 11 bases not matched to a gene. CDR3 region: CASSDWGTGHNEQFF. CDR3 DNA sequence: TGTGCCAGCAGCGATTGGGGGACAGGCCATAATGAGCAGTTCTTC.

V gene TRBV5-4 combines with J gene TRBJ1-4, with D possibly matching TRBD1 (6 bases). V was shortened by 4 bases and J by 8 bases, with 15 bases between the two germline ends. CDR3 length: 14 amino acids. CDR1 is SGHNT and CDR2 is YYREEE in the germline V gene (reference sequence). CDR3 in amino acids: CASSPAQGWEKLFF. The CDR3 coding sequence is TGTGCCAGCAGCCCTGCACAGGGTTGGGAAAAACTGTTTTTT.

The chain couples TRBV12-5 to TRBJ1-3, with D hard to call. CDR3 length: 13 amino acids. The V end lost 1 base, the J end lost 4 bases, and 5 bases lay between the germline ends. Looked up from germline, CDR1 is LGHNT and CDR2 is FRNRAP. In nucleotides, the CDR3 is TGTGCTAGTGGTTTGGACAGAGGAAACACCATATATTTT. Translating gives CASGLDRGNTIYF.

The rearrangement uses TRBV9 and TRBJ1-2; 11 nucleotides align to TRBD1. V lost 6 bases and J lost 5; bases outside the gene matches: 6. The CDR3 runs 14 residues. The germline V gene has CDR1 SGDLS and CDR2 YYNGEE. The CDR3, as DNA: TGTGCCAGCACCCCGGGACAGGGGGGGTATGGCTACACCTTC. This encodes CASTPGQGGYGYTF.

The chain links TRBV3-1 (or the pseudogene TRBV3-2) to TRBJ1-2; 9 bases agree with TRBD1. In germline, CDR1 is LGHDT, CDR2 YNNKEL (reference sequence). With 1 base clipped from V and 5 bases from J, the junction kept 11 bases outside the gene matches. CDR3 length: 17 amino acids. Written as DNA, the CDR3 is TGTGCCAGCAGCCAAGTATTGACTACGGGACAGGGATATGGCTACACCTTC. Residues: CASSQVLTTGQGYGYTF.

The V call is TRBV6-2 or TRBV6-3, the J call TRBJ2-5, with 10 positions matching TRBD2. Per the germline V gene, CDR1 is MNHEY and CDR2 is SVGEGT. The CDR3 spans 15 residues. J lost 2 bases, V lost 2 bases, and 2 bases had no gene match. The CDR3 coding sequence is TGTGCCAGCAGTTACGCTAGCGGGGGACAAGAGACCCAGTACTTC. Encoded protein: CASSYASGGQETQYF.

The rearrangement joins TRBV12-5 to TRBJ2-1, with D maybe TRBD2 (5 bases). Germline V CDR1 and CDR2: LGHNT, FRNRAP. CDR3 length equals 16 residues. V was pared by 1 base and J by 0 bases, with 10 bases between. The CDR3 bases are TGTGCTAGTGGTTTGGATCGAAGCGGCTCCTACAATGAGCAGTTCTTC. Amino acids: CASGLDRSGSYNEQFF. The entire variable domain, with the rest obtained from reference TRBV12-5 and TRBJ2-1, is as follows: DARVTQTPRHKVTEMGQEVTMRCQPILGHNTVFWYRQTMMQGLELLAYFRNRAPLDDSGMPKDRFSAEMPDATLATLKIQPSEPRDSAVYFCASGLDRSGSYNEQFFGPGTRLTVL.

The gene calls are TRBV11-3 and TRBJ2-1; TRBD2 matches at 7 bases. The CDR3 contains 16 residues. CDR1 is SGHNT and CDR2 is YENEEA in the germline V gene. Trimming took 1 base from V and 3 from J; bases not matched to a gene: 6. CDR3 nucleotide sequence: TGTGCCAGCAGCTTAGTTTGGGCTAGCGGCTACAATGAGCAGTTCTTC. Residues: CASSLVWASGYNEQFF.

Only one count was recorded for this clone. This chain uses TRBV2 with TRBJ1-2, with a possible D match to TRBD1 (5 bases). Germline CDR1 reads SNHLY; CDR2 reads FYNNEI. This CDR3 region has 12 residues. Here the CDR3 reads CAIGGERAGYTF. The CDR3, as DNA: TGTGCGATAGGAGGGGAACGCGCTGGCTACACCTTC.

The chain uses TRBV6-5 and TRBJ1-1; 11 nucleotides match TRBD1. Unmatched junction bases numbered 6, after V lost 6 bases and J lost 6 bases. CDR1 MNHEY and CDR2 SVGAGI come from the germline V gene. The CDR3 loop spans 14 amino acids. The CDR3 bases are TGTGCCAGCAGGGCCCCGGGACAGGGGGCTGAAGCTTTCTTT. Translated: CASRAPGQGAEAFF.

The CDR3 reads CASSQDQGDIQYF. CDR3 nucleotide sequence: TGCGCCAGCAGCCAAGACCAGGGGGACATTCAGTACTTC. V and J are TRBV4-1 and TRBJ2-4; 7 positions match TRBD1. This CDR3 has 13 residues. Germline assignment: CDR1 MGHRA and CDR2 YSYEKL. Trimming at V came to 0 bases and at J to 8 bases, leaving 1 base not matched to a gene.

V gene TRBV28 combines with J gene TRBJ1-1, with 8 bases aligning to TRBD1. CDR1 MDHEN and CDR2 SYDVKM come from the germline V gene. CDR3 length: 16 amino acids. The V gene end was trimmed by 5 bases and the J gene end by 2 bases; junction bases not matched to a gene: 10. In nucleotides, the CDR3 is TGTGCCAGCAGTAACAGGGGGGGGAATCGAAACACTGAAGCTTTCTTT. The encoded protein is CASSNRGGNRNTEAFF.

The genes are TRBV27 and TRBJ2-3; 10 positions agree with TRBD2. The germline V gene encodes CDR1 MNHEY and CDR2 SMNVEV (reference sequence). After removal of 6 bases from V and 6 bases from J, the junction contained 12 bases not matched to a gene. The CDR3 sequence is 16 residues long. As DNA, the CDR3 is TGTGCCAGCAGGATACTAGCGGGATCAGCTGCTGATACGCAGTATTTT. This encodes CASRILAGSAADTQYF.

This chain uses TRBV6-1 with TRBJ2-7; 12 bases map to TRBD2. Looked up from germline, CDR1 is MNHNS and CDR2 is SASEGT. V lost 2 bases to trimming and J lost 4 bases; unmatched junction nucleotides: 3. The CDR3 is 15 amino acids. The CDR3 DNA reads as TGTGCCAGCAGTGAAACTAGCGGGGGGTCTTACGAGCAGTACTTC. Its protein is CASSETSGGSYEQYF.

This clone appeared once. The chain carries TRBV6-1 and TRBJ1-5; no definite D call. V lost 2 bases to trimming and J lost 1 base, with 15 bases between them. Germline V CDR1 and CDR2: MNHNS, SASEGT. This CDR3 comprises 17 residues. This chain's CDR3 is CASSEIGVRVSNQPQHF. DNA of the CDR3: TGTGCCAGCAGTGAAATCGGGGTGCGGGTAAGCAATCAGCCCCAGCATTTT.

This sequence joins TRBV6-5 and TRBJ2-5, with TRBD2 as a possible D gene (5 bases). This CDR3 comprises 14 residues. V was trimmed by 7 bases and J by 4 bases, leaving 16 bases between them. Germline V gene data show CDR1 as MNHEY and CDR2 as SVGAGI. CDR3 in amino acids: CASTPPRGGETQYF. CDR3 sequence (DNA): TGTGCCAGCACTCCGCCCCGGGGTGGAGAGACCCAGTACTTC.